This T cell receptor beta chain was recorded in a study of identical twins (dated by TCRdb to the mid-2010s). With regard to the full study: To test whether fetal clonotypes persist, the study used deep sequencing on TCR alpha and beta repertoires from monozygotic twins, unrelated adults of various ages, and cord blood. Replicate twin experiments were performed at different times using different library preparation protocols to rule out contamination. The research as a whole found: In beta out-of-frame sequences, excess twin sharing was weaker, because having fewer shared sequences lowered the signal-to-noise ratio. Compared with coincidental sharing between unrelated individuals, out-of-frame TCR alpha sequences shared between twins showed an excess of sequences with low generation probability. Abundant cord blood beta clonotypes had fewer insertions, young adult naive repertoires showed a similar but weaker trend, and memory repertoires showed no such trend. In monozygotic twins, out-of-frame TCR alpha sharing was systematically underestimated by recombination models, although the models agreed with sharing between unrelated individuals. Conclusions relied on cross-sectional statistical analysis, since the same donors could not be followed over many years. Zero-insertion analyses could be partly confounded by invariant T cells such as MAIT and iNKT, although diverse VJ usage argued against such confounding for most clonotypes.

Receptor libraries were prepared by 5' RACE. For sequencing, an Illumina HiSeq 2000 was employed. Template switching introduced a universal primer binding site; the final cDNA contained a unique molecular identifier, enabling accurate counting of TCR cDNA molecules. Specific primers in the conserved constant-segment region were used to synthesize first-strand cDNA for TCR alpha and beta chains. To control for contamination, every cDNA library carried two barcodes: a SMART-Mk sample barcode plus Illumina barcodes. TruSeq adapter sequences along with Illumina sample barcodes were introduced in two successive PCR steps. The Illumina HiSeq platform was used with custom primers to sequence TCR alpha and beta cDNA libraries. Turning to the authors' computational methods: MiGEC processed the raw reads to extract unique molecular identifiers, while MiXCR was used to determine the CDR3 positions. Recombination models were inferred per individual with the repgenHMM and IGoR tools using an EM algorithm. The tcR package in R was used for shared clonotype analysis, with sharing normalized by the product of cloneset sizes. Out-of-frame nonproductive sequences were analyzed to study raw recombination free of thymic and clonal selection effects. The public reads were reprocessed in TCRdb via fastp at Q25 and MiXCR, keeping in-frame beta chains. Rows merge per CDR3 protein into single entries with the most common DNA and genes. These V and J calls rely on TCRdb rather than the paper's analysis. This sample comprises hundreds of thousands of distinct CDR3 sequences, approximately 21% of them detected only once. The ten largest account for about 4.3% of the sample.

Every donor in the study was a healthy Caucasian. Three pairs of female monozygotic twins, all aged about 18 to 29 years, were included in the twin cohort. Peripheral blood mononuclear cells were the source from which RNA for the TCR libraries was isolated. V is shortened by 0 bases, J by 7 bases, and the region joining them spans 13 bases. From the cysteine up to the phenylalanine, the CDR3 has a length of 14 residues. The only DNA kept is the CDR3, 42 bases in frame from the first base. According to the germline V gene (reference sequence), CDR1 reads LNHNV and CDR2 reads YYDKDF. This clonotype was observed at least ten times. Its recognized antigen is unknown. Base qualities were left out, and no much larger clone turns up one base away. These data were also reused for a study on T cells expressing NK-cell markers. The second source states: TCR beta-chain repertoires were profiled in sorted CD3+CD56+NKG2C+, CD3+CD56+NKG2C- and CD3+CD56-NKG2C+ T-cell subsets from several donors. Of the eight sequenced donors, seven were found to be HCMV-seropositive and one was found to be HCMV-seronegative. In several experiments an anti-gammadeltaTCR antibody was added to restrict sorting to alphabetaTCR-expressing T cells. In more than five donors, the dominant CD3+CD56+NKG2C+ clonotypes ranked among the top 10 CD8+ clonotypes, making up about 1.0-7.5% of CD8+ T cells. Those dominant clonotypes were again the most abundant among CD3+CD56-NKG2C+ cells in a handful of donors, at about 25-65%. Whether the expanded NKG2C-expressing T cell clones were specific for HCMV antigens was left unclear. All eight donors whose samples were sequenced were randomly selected healthy volunteers, three of them men and five women. HCMV-specific IgG was detected in serum with a commercial ELISA kit to determine HCMV serostatus. Bulk peripheral blood T-cell repertoires were additionally sequenced from unsorted PBMC for a handful of donors. Reads were demultiplexed and grouped by UMI with MIGEC, and clonotypes were assembled and quantified with MiTCR. To remove erroneous sequences, TCR cDNA sequences were retained only when supported by two or more reads. The tcR package was used for downstream repertoire analysis, and clonotypes were matched across fractions by CDR3 nucleotide sequence plus V segment. VDJmatch was used to annotate antigen specificity against VDJdb, with one amino acid substitution in CDR3 allowed.

The sequence was obtained from a woman aged 18-35 years in good health. Recombination connected TRBV15 to TRBJ2-7, and perhaps TRBD2 as D gene, on 6 matching bases. Sequencing used PBMCs. The base sequence is TGTGCCACCAGCAGAGATGCGGGAACAAGGGAGCAGTACTTC. Protein translation: CATSRDAGTREQYF.